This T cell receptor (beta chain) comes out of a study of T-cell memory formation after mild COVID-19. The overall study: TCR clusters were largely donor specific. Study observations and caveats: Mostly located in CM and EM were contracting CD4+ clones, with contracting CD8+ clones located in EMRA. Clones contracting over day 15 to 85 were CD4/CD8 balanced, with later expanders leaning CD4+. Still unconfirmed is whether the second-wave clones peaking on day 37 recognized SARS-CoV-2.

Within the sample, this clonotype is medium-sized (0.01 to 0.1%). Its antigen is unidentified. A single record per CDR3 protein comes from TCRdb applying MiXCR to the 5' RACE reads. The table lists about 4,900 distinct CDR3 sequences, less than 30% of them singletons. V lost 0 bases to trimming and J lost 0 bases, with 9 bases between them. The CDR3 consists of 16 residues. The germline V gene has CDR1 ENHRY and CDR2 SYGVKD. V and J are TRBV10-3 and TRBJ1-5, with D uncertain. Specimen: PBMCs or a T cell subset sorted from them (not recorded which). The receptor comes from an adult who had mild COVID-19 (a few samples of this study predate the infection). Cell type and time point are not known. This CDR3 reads CAISESPGDSNQPQHF. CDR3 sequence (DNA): TGTGCCATCAGTGAGTCGCCAGGAGATAGCAATCAGCCCCAGCATTTT.